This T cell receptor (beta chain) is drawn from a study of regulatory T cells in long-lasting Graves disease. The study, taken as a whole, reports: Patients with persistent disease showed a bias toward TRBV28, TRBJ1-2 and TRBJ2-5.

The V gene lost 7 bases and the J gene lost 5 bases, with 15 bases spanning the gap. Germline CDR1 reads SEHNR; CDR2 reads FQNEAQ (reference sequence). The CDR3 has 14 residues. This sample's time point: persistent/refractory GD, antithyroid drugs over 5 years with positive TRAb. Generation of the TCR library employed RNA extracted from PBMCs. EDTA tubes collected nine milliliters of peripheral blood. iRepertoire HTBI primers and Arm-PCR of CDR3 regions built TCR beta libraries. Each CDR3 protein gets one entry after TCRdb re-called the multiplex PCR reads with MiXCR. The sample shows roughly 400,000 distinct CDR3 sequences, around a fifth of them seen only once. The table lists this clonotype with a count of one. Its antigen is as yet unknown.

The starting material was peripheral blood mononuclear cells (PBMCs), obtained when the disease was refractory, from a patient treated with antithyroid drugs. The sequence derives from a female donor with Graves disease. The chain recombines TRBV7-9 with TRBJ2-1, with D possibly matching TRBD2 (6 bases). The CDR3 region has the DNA TGTGCCAGCAATTCCCCTTGGGAGGACAATGAGCAGTTCTTC. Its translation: CASNSPWEDNEQFF.